This passage covers 25 T cell receptor beta chains from one sample sequenced in a study of cytomegalovirus exposure and HLA in healthy donors (dated by TCRdb to between 2016 and 2019). The method was the immunoSEQ multiplex PCR assay. For the multiplex PCR, a mixture combining 60 forward primers for TCR Vbeta segments and 13 reverse primers for TCR Jbeta segments was used. TCRdb provides this immuneACCESS table in a form limited to in-frame rearrangements. Some clones are lacking; in checked studies, under half of them reflect an unresolved V gene, and why the rest are absent is not known. This sample is represented by roughly 140,000 clones; around 70% of them were singletons. The ten largest clonotypes hold 1.5% to 2% of the sample. Material for sequencing was PBMCs. The receptor source for this set is a woman between 25 and 40 years old in good health and CMV-seronegative.

The V and J genes are TRBV5-1 and TRBJ2-7, with D perhaps TRBD2 (6 bases). Trimming took off 4 bases at V and 12 bases at J, with 26 bases between the two ends. In germline, CDR1 is SGHRS, CDR2 YFSETQ. CDR3 length equals 15 residues. CDR3 loop: CASSPGVTAESERYF. The CDR3 bases are TGCGCCAGCAGCCCGGGGGTCACGGCCGAGAGCGAGAGGTACTTC.

The V and J genes are TRBV11-3 and TRBJ1-6, with 8 positions matching TRBD1. Germline-derived CDR1 and CDR2 are SGHNT and YENEEA. This CDR3 has 13 amino acids. J lost 14 bases, V lost 5 bases, and 8 bases had no gene match. The CDR3 is CASSRGTGGTLHF. CDR3 nucleotide sequence: TGTGCCAGCAGCCGGGGGACAGGTGGCACCCTCCACTTT.

The chain carries TRBV5-1 and TRBJ2-5, with unresolved D. Trimming pared 0 bases from V and 7 bases from J, leaving 7 bases between. Per germline, CDR1 SGHRS and CDR2 YFSETQ. CDR3 size: 12 residues. The CDR3 protein is CASSLDSRTQYF. CDR3 sequence (DNA): TGCGCCAGCAGCTTGGACTCGCGGACCCAGTACTTC.

There are a few counts of this clone. The chain links TRBV27 to TRBJ1-2; unclear D gene. Germline CDR1 is MNHEY and CDR2 is SMNVEV (reference sequence). This CDR3 has 14 residues. Trimming took 5 bases from V and 5 from J, leaving 15 bases between them. CDR3 in DNA: TGTGCCAGCAGTCTGGGCCGGGAGAGATATGGCTACACCTTC. Encoded protein: CASSLGRERYGYTF.

The rearrangement uses TRBV10-3 and TRBJ2-1, with 9 bases identical to TRBD2. Trimming took 0 bases from V and 5 from J; bases not matched to a gene: 8. Germline lookup yields CDR1 ENHRY and CDR2 SYGVKD. This CDR3 has 17 residues. The CDR3 DNA sequence: TGTGCCATCAGTGAGTCGCAGGCTAGCGGGGACAACAATGAGCAGTTCTTC. It specifies CAISESQASGDNNEQFF.

This clone appeared a single time. At one end, the junction sequence differs from germline, possibly due to a read error. The V call is TRBV19, the J call TRBJ1-5; D unclear. The CDR3 length is 9 residues. Germline lookup yields CDR1 LNHDA and CDR2 SQIVND (reference sequence). CDR3 nucleotide sequence: TGTGCCAGTACCCCTCCTCCTAATTTT. This sequence encodes CASTPPPNF. Filled out from reference TRBV19 and TRBJ1-5, the complete variable domain reads DGGITQSPKYLFRKEGQNVTLSCEQNLNHDAMYWYRQDPGQGLRLIYYSQIVNDFQKGDIAEGYSVSREKKESFPLTVTSAQKNPTAFYLCASTPPPNFGDGTRLSIL.

The chain has TRBV18 and TRBJ2-2, with D tentatively TRBD2 (5 bases). Germline assignment: CDR1 KGHSH and CDR2 LQKENI. Trimming shortened V by 3 bases and J by 5 bases, and 16 bases separated the two germline ends. The CDR3 runs 16 residues. The CDR3 reads CASSPLRPPGTGELFF. In DNA, the CDR3 is TGTGCCAGCTCACCCCTGCGCCCCCCGGGGACCGGGGAGCTGTTTTTT.

The chain couples TRBV6-1 to TRBJ2-7; D gene uncertain. The CDR3 contains 15 residues. V lost 3 bases and J lost 0, with 12 bases in between. Per the germline V gene, CDR1 is MNHNS and CDR2 is SASEGT. The CDR3 region has the DNA TGTGCCAGCAGTGATAGTGCATTTATCTCCTACGAGCAGTACTTC. Amino acid sequence: CASSDSAFISYEQYF.

V gene TRBV6-1 combines with J gene TRBJ2-1; 10 bases align to TRBD2. The germline gives CDR1 MNHNS, CDR2 SASEGT. CDR3 length: 17 amino acids. The trim removed 0 bases at V and 0 bases at J, leaving 2 bases unmatched. The CDR3 is CASSEALAGSSYNEQFF. CDR3 bases: TGTGCCAGCAGTGAAGCACTAGCGGGGAGCTCCTACAATGAGCAGTTCTTC.

The chain links TRBV4-2 to TRBJ1-2; tentative D call: TRBD1 (5 bases). Germline V gene sequence: CDR1 LGHNA, CDR2 YNFKEQ. Trimming took 7 bases from V and 0 from J, leaving 6 bases between them. CDR3 size: 12 residues. As DNA, the CDR3 is TGTGCCAGCACACAGGCTAACTATGGCTACACCTTC. It translates to CASTQANYGYTF.

The rearrangement uses TRBV7-6 and TRBJ2-7, with a possible D match to TRBD2 (6 bases). The CDR3 runs 15 residues. V lost 0 bases and J 3 bases, leaving 12 bases between the germline ends. CDR1 SGHVS and CDR2 FNYEAQ come from the germline V gene. The CDR3 nucleotides read TGTGCCAGCAGCTTAGCCGGGGGAGTAATCTACGAGCAGTACTTC. Translating it yields CASSLAGGVIYEQYF. The whole variable domain, filled in from reference TRBV7-6 and TRBJ2-7, reads GAGVSQSPRYKVTKRGQDVALRCDPISGHVSLYWYRQALGQGPEFLTYFNYEAQQDKSGLPNDRFSAERPEGSISTLTIQRTEQRDSAMYRCASSLAGGVIYEQYFGPGTRLTVT.

This clone was recorded only once. The chain couples TRBV19 to TRBJ2-4; TRBD1 might be the D (6 bases). V shed 1 base and J shed 1 base, with 11 bases lying between them. This CDR3 has 16 residues. Per the germline V gene, CDR1 is LNHDA and CDR2 is SQIVND (reference sequence). CDR3 DNA sequence: TGTGCCAGTAGTATAGGGGGGCAGGGTGCCAAAAACATTCAGTACTTC. This sequence encodes CASSIGGQGAKNIQYF.

This clone was recorded a few times. V gene TRBV7-9 combines with J gene TRBJ1-2, with 7 bases lining up with TRBD1. V lost 3 bases to trimming and J lost 1 base; unmatched junction nucleotides: 5. Looked up from germline, CDR1 is SEHNR and CDR2 is FQNEAQ (reference sequence). This CDR3 region has 15 residues. This chain's CDR3 is CASSFDRDNNYGYTF. The CDR3 nucleotides are TGTGCCAGCAGCTTTGACAGGGACAATAACTATGGCTACACCTTC.

The chain carries TRBV27 and TRBJ1-5; TRBD1 matches 9 bases. The CDR3 is 16 residues long. V trimming: 3 bases; J trimming: 4 bases; junction bases outside the gene matches: 7. Germline lookup yields CDR1 MNHEY and CDR2 SMNVEV (reference sequence). The CDR3 nucleotides read TGTGCCAGCAGTTTCGCGGGGACAGGGATGAATCAGCCCCAGCATTTT. Its protein is CASSFAGTGMNQPQHF.

The J gene is TRBJ2-5, the V gene TRBV18; TRBD1 aligns across 8 bases. Per germline, CDR1 KGHSH and CDR2 LQKENI. The CDR3 spans 14 residues. V lost 3 bases to trimming and J lost 5 bases; unmatched junction nucleotides: 5. The CDR3 nucleotides are TGTGCCAGCTCACCGCCGACAGGGGCCGAGACCCAGTACTTC. Translating gives CASSPPTGAETQYF.

This chain links TRBV18 with TRBJ1-2, with TRBD1 as a possible D gene (6 bases). This CDR3 contains 19 residues. The germline V gene encodes CDR1 KGHSH and CDR2 LQKENI. V was trimmed by 3 bases and J by 1 base, leaving 24 bases between them. The CDR3 loop reads CASSPRSVSQGPDNYGYTF. The CDR3 region has the DNA TGTGCCAGCTCACCCCGATCGGTGTCCCAGGGGCCGGATAACTATGGCTACACCTTC.

The chain employs TRBV28 and TRBJ2-7; D gene uncertain. V dropped 3 bases and J dropped 4 bases, with 22 bases sitting between them. Germline values: CDR1 MDHEN, CDR2 SYDVKM. CDR3 length: 17 residues. CDR3 bases: TGTGCCAGCAGTTTTACCCCCGACCTCCAGGCTTTTTACGAGCAGTACTTC. The encoded protein is CASSFTPDLQAFYEQYF.

This clone has only one observation. The gene calls are TRBV10-3 and TRBJ1-3; maybe TRBD1 (5 bases). CDR1 ENHRY and CDR2 SYGVKD come from the germline V gene. With 0 bases removed from V and 4 bases from J, the gap between germline ends came to 22 bases. The CDR3 has 19 amino acids. CDR3 protein: CAISESAGLVASWGNTIYF. DNA of the CDR3: TGTGCCATCAGTGAGTCAGCAGGGCTGGTAGCATCCTGGGGAAACACCATATATTTT.

Here the CDR3 reads CASSGASGASYEQYF. The CDR3 DNA sequence: TGTGCCAGCAGCGGGGCTAGCGGGGCCTCCTACGAGCAGTACTTC. The chain combines TRBV7-2 with TRBJ2-7; 9 positions match TRBD2. The V and J ends lost 5 bases and 0 bases, in that order; junction bases with no gene match: 5. CDR1 and CDR2 (germline): SGHTA, FQGNSA. The CDR3 has 15 residues. The full variable domain, in which reference TRBV7-2 and TRBJ2-7 provide the parts outside the CDR3, is GAGVSQSPSNKVTEKGKDVELRCDPISGHTALYWYRQSLGQGLEFLIYFQGNSAPDKSGLPSDRFSAERTGGSVSTLTIQRTQQEDSAVYLCASSGASGASYEQYFGPGTRLTVT.

As regards this clone: One end of the junction varies from germline; a read error may be responsible. The chain couples TRBV6-1 to TRBJ2-1, with unresolved D. Germline CDR1 is MNHNS and CDR2 is SASEGT. The CDR3 is made up of 13 amino acids. The DNA of the CDR3 is TGTGCCAACAGTGAGGCTGTGGCAGGCGAGCAGTTCTTC. Protein: CANSEAVAGEQFF.

This clone was seen only a few times. The chain has TRBV7-2 and TRBJ2-3; 9 nucleotides line up with TRBD2. Germline assignment: CDR1 SGHTA and CDR2 FQGNSA. The length of the CDR3 is 17 residues. V lost 2 bases to trimming and J lost 4 bases; unmatched junction nucleotides: 10. The CDR3 is CASSLTGVSGGADTQYF. DNA of the CDR3: TGTGCCAGCAGCTTAACAGGGGTTAGCGGGGGAGCAGATACGCAGTATTTT. The whole variable domain, remainder taken from reference TRBV7-2 and TRBJ2-3, is GAGVSQSPSNKVTEKGKDVELRCDPISGHTALYWYRQSLGQGLEFLIYFQGNSAPDKSGLPSDRFSAERTGGSVSTLTIQRTQQEDSAVYLCASSLTGVSGGADTQYFGPGTRLTVL.

The chain combines TRBV30 with TRBJ1-1; 9 nucleotides line up with TRBD1. The CDR3 totals 17 residues. The trim removed 4 bases at V and 4 bases at J, leaving 16 bases unmatched. Germline values: CDR1 GTSNPN, CDR2 SVGIG (reference sequence). The CDR3 nucleotides are TGTGCCTGGACGACCCCGGGAACAGGGGGCCTGAGCACTGAAGCTTTCTTT. Translation: CAWTTPGTGGLSTEAFF.

The V call is TRBV5-1, the J call TRBJ1-2; a possible D gene is TRBD1 (6 bases). This CDR3 spans 16 amino acids. The germline V gene has CDR1 SGHRS and CDR2 YFSETQ. Trimming pared 4 bases from V and 7 bases from J, leaving 23 bases between. The CDR3: CASSPTQGSLRRGYTF. The CDR3 coding sequence is TGCGCCAGCAGCCCAACACAGGGTTCGCTGCGACGTGGCTACACCTTC.

This clone was seen once. The chain joins TRBV7-3 to TRBJ2-1; maybe TRBD2 (6 bases). V was pared by 1 base and J by 0 bases, with 10 bases between. The CDR3 has 16 amino acids. Germline V gives CDR1 SGHTA, CDR2 FQGTGA. CDR3 coding DNA: TGTGCCAGCAGCTTAAATCCCGGGGGCTCCTACAATGAGCAGTTCTTC. Protein: CASSLNPGGSYNEQFF.

The J gene is TRBJ2-7, the V gene TRBV7-8; 9 bases match TRBD1. Per germline, CDR1 SGHVS and CDR2 FQNEAQ. CDR3 size: 16 residues. Unmatched junction bases numbered 10, after V lost 5 bases and J lost 2 bases. The CDR3 loop is CASSKRGTGLTYEQYV. In DNA form, the CDR3 reads TGTGCCAGCAGCAAAAGGGGGACAGGGTTGACCTACGAGCAGTACGTC.